This T cell receptor beta chain originates from a study of T cell clones after liver transplantation. At the level of the study: A pre-transplant mixed lymphocyte reaction with TCRbeta sequencing defined graft-donor-reactive clones followed in post-transplant blood.

CDR3 length equals 12 residues. Trimming pared 7 bases from V and 4 bases from J, leaving 10 bases between. Per germline, CDR1 LNHDA and CDR2 SQIVND (reference sequence). The method was immunoSEQ multiplex PCR; TCRdb's version includes in-frame clones alone and lacks a portion of them. The sample has more than 95,000 clones; around 80% are singletons. The sequence derives from a human patient who received a liver transplant. Certain T cells may be donor cells from the graft. The input for sequencing was CD4+ T cells from blood, taken about 50 months after liver transplant. The gene calls are TRBV19 and TRBJ1-2, with a weak D call TRBD1 (6 bases). DNA of the CDR3: TGTGCCAGTACTGAAGGGGGCTATGGCTACACCTTC. Protein sequence: CASTEGGYGYTF.